This T cell receptor (beta chain) was sequenced in a study of T cells in localized non-small cell lung cancer (dated by TCRdb to the early 2020s). Concerning the study at large: The study analyzed T cell repertoires of about 230 early-stage NSCLC patients, comparing tumors and uninvolved tumor-adjacent lungs. The cohort was made up of 236 treatment-naive NSCLC patients whose localized lung tumors had been resected. A mean age of around 66 years was recorded for the NSCLC patients, of whom approximately 130 were male and about 100 were female. What the work shows at the level of the full study, not this receptor alone: Since the design was exploratory, TCR variables were selected using unadjusted p-values with no false-discovery rate correction. Of the top 100 tumor clones, a median of roughly 56 were detected in paired uninvolved adjacent lung; under 35 were also among that lung's top 100. Uninvolved tumor-adjacent lung showed the highest T cell clonality, higher than tumor, which suggests more focused antigenic responses in the uninvolved tumor-adjacent lung. Because multi-region tumor sequencing was not performed, intratumor heterogeneity could not be ruled out. Higher T cell density in blood was associated with longer overall survival, whereas higher clonality in adjacent lung was associated with shorter survival.

The CDR3 has 15 amino acids, counting the end cysteine and phenylalanine. The CDR3 DNA has 45 bases and is translated from base 1. Relative to germline, V is 2 bases shorter and J is 10 bases shorter, with 15 bases between their ends. CDR1 and CDR2, per the germline V gene, are SGHTA and FQGTGA. At diagnosis, peripheral blood, uninvolved tumor-adjacent lung and tumor were collected and were preserved as a mix of fresh-frozen and FFPE material. For TCR repertoire profiling, blood samples were analyzed as peripheral blood mononuclear cells. Regarding this clone: No antigen is known for it. No much larger clone exists at a distance of one base, and base qualities are not known.

The immunoSEQ Assay was used to sequence TCR beta CDR3 regions from DNA. Turning to the authors' computational methods: To compute T cell density, TCR beta template counts were normalized to usable DNA, which was estimated by amplifying housekeeping genes. Richness was estimated using the preseqR package, with extrapolation to 400,000 templates for PBMC samples and to 120,000 templates for tissue samples. Clonality was calculated as one minus Pielou's evenness. Tissue-enriched TCRs were identified by differential abundance testing using productive amino-acid clonotypes, minimum total count 5 and alpha 0.1. The Jaccard Index and the Morisita Overlap Index were used to measure how much the repertoires overlapped between compartments. GLIPH clustered TCR beta CDR3s with public tetramer-defined viral CDR3s; viral motifs required at least three viral sequences plus V-gene enrichment. Imported from immuneACCESS, the table was reduced by TCRdb to in-frame sequences with V and J called. These copies leave out some clones; in studies compared against another copy, an unresolved V gene accounts for under half, and the cause of the remainder is not known. V, J and clone size are taken as reported in that table, and D and trimming were inferred from the DNA itself. The sample yields some 40,000 clones; more than 80% were counted once. The ten largest clonotypes hold 7.1% of the sample.

The receptor was derived from an older female donor with stage I lung adenocarcinoma. The starting material was peripheral blood, obtained before any cancer treatment. The V gene is TRBV7-3 and the J gene is TRBJ1-6, and TRBD1 may be the D gene, going by 6 matching bases. Here is the DNA: TGTGCCAGCAGCTTATCAGGGGTAACGGACTCACCCCTCCACTTT. This codes for CASSLSGVTDSPLHF.